The 25 T cell receptor beta chains below come from one sample, sequenced in a study of cytomegalovirus exposure and HLA in healthy donors listed by TCRdb under 2017. The library came from the immunoSEQ multiplex PCR assay. A mixture of 60 forward primers for TCR Vbeta segments and 13 reverse primers for TCR Jbeta segments was used in the multiplex PCR. TCRdb obtained this table from immuneACCESS and retained in-frame rearrangements with V and J assigned. These tables miss some clones; where compared with another copy, unresolved V genes account for less than half of the shortfall, and the remainder is unexplained. The sample table records just over 150,000 clones. The ten largest clones represent about 1.2% of the sample. The sample was PBMCs. These receptors all come from a woman aged 55-69 years in good health and CMV-seronegative.

The chain is built from TRBV7-2 and TRBJ1-5; D perhaps matches TRBD1 (5 bases). The CDR3 spans 13 residues. In germline, CDR1 is SGHTA, CDR2 FQGNSA. Trimming removed 1 base at V and 8 bases at J, with 9 bases between. CDR3 region: CASSLVGVEPQHF. DNA of the CDR3: TGTGCCAGCAGCTTAGTAGGGGTTGAGCCCCAGCATTTT.

About this clone: Within the sample, other DNA sequences also encode this same CDR3. This CDR3 is CASSESRASGTRTDTQYF. The CDR3 DNA follows: TGTGCCAGCAGTGAGAGTAGGGCTAGCGGGACCCGCACAGATACGCAGTATTTT. The chain combines TRBV2 with TRBJ2-3; 9 bases are shared with TRBD2. Germline trimming cut 3 bases from V and 1 base from J; bases unmatched to any gene: 11. Germline CDR1 reads SNHLY; CDR2 reads FYNNEI. The CDR3 has 18 amino acids.

The chain couples TRBV27 to TRBJ2-7; the match to TRBD1 covers 8 bases. The CDR3 spans 16 residues. Germline V CDR1 and CDR2: MNHEY, SMNVEV (reference sequence). Trimming at V came to 0 bases and at J to 1 base, leaving 5 bases not matched to a gene. The CDR3 protein is CASSLSSGQGSYEQYF. DNA for the CDR3: TGTGCCAGCAGTTTATCTTCCGGACAGGGTTCCTACGAGCAGTACTTC.

The rearrangement links TRBV7-3 to TRBJ2-2; 8 bases align to TRBD1. The V gene end was trimmed by 4 bases and the J gene end by 5 bases; junction bases not matched to a gene: 6. Germline CDR1 reads SGHTA; CDR2 reads FQGTGA. The CDR3 is 15 amino acids. The CDR3 is CASSSTGEETGELFF. CDR3 DNA sequence: TGTGCCAGCAGCTCGACAGGGGAGGAGACCGGGGAGCTGTTTTTT.

The V and J genes are TRBV11-1 and TRBJ1-3, with D possibly matching TRBD1 (5 bases). From germline, CDR1 is SGHAT and CDR2 FQDESV (reference sequence). The CDR3 is 14 residues long. Trimming pared 3 bases from V and 3 bases from J, leaving 9 bases between. The CDR3: CASSFGGIGNTIYF. The CDR3 DNA follows: TGTGCCAGCAGCTTCGGGGGGATTGGAAACACCATATATTTT.

The V call is TRBV30, the J call TRBJ1-2; D remains ambiguous. Trimming left V 7 bases short and J 7 bases short, with 10 bases between. CDR1 and CDR2 from the germline V gene are GTSNPN and SVGIG (reference sequence). CDR3 length equals 10 residues. CDR3 loop: CAYLGSGYTF. Written as DNA, the CDR3 is TGTGCCTATCTCGGGAGTGGCTACACCTTC.

The chain has TRBV5-1 and TRBJ2-7; 7 bases map to TRBD1. There are 14 residues in the CDR3. Germline V gene data show CDR1 as SGHRS and CDR2 as YFSETQ. The V gene end was trimmed by 4 bases and the J gene end by 1 base; junction bases not matched to a gene: 5. DNA for the CDR3: TGCGCCAGCAGCCAAGACAGGGTTTCCTACGAGCAGTACTTC. Amino acid sequence: CASSQDRVSYEQYF.

V gene TRBV6-5 combines with J gene TRBJ2-7; weak D call: TRBD2 (7 bases). V lost 6 bases, J lost 0 bases, and 15 bases lay in between. Looked up from germline, CDR1 is MNHEY and CDR2 is SVGAGI. This CDR3 has 15 residues. CDR3 coding DNA: TGTGCCAGCAGGACGAGGGGGGGGAGCTCCTACGAGCAGTACTTC. Translated: CASRTRGGSSYEQYF.

The chain has TRBV5-4 and TRBJ2-1; 9 bases match TRBD1. The CDR3 consists of 14 residues. Germline CDR1 is SGHNT and CDR2 is YYREEE (reference sequence). The trim removed 7 bases at V and 6 bases at J, leaving 8 bases unmatched. DNA for the CDR3: TGTGCCAGCTCTGGGACAGGGAGGAGCAATGAGCAGTTCTTC. Encoded protein: CASSGTGRSNEQFF. Based on the CDR3 plus reference TRBV5-4 and TRBJ2-1, the full variable domain is ETGVTQSPTHLIKTRGQQVTLRCSSQSGHNTVSWYQQALGQGPQFIFQYYREEENGRGNFPPRFSGLQFPNYSSELNVNALELDDSALYLCASSGTGRSNEQFFGPGTRLTVL.

This chain connects TRBV2 to TRBJ1-1, with 7 bases matching TRBD1. CDR1 SNHLY and CDR2 FYNNEI come from the germline V gene. This CDR3 contains 13 residues. After removal of 6 bases from V and 1 base from J, the junction contained 2 bases not matched to a gene. CDR3 region: CASRTGPNTEAFF. CDR3 coding DNA: TGTGCCAGCAGGACAGGGCCGAACACTGAAGCTTTCTTT.

The genes are TRBV6-1 and TRBJ1-5, with a weak D call TRBD1 (5 bases). Germline V gives CDR1 MNHNS, CDR2 SASEGT. The CDR3 sequence is 13 residues long. V was clipped by 3 bases and J by 7 bases, with 10 bases between them. CDR3 amino acids: CASSDDSRQPQHF. CDR3 coding DNA: TGTGCCAGCAGTGACGACAGTCGGCAGCCCCAGCATTTT.

V is TRBV7-2 and J is TRBJ1-2, with TRBD1 matching 8 bases. The germline V gene encodes CDR1 SGHTA and CDR2 FQGNSA. After removal of 4 bases from V and 8 bases from J, the junction contained 6 bases not matched to a gene. The CDR3 covers 13 residues. The CDR3: CASSSRTGFGYTF. The CDR3 region has the DNA TGTGCCAGCAGCTCCCGGACAGGGTTCGGCTACACCTTC.

The chain joins TRBV5-1 to TRBJ1-1, with D possibly TRBD1 on 5 matching bases. V lost 0 bases and J lost 3, with 6 bases in between. The CDR3 runs to 13 residues. Germline V lookup: CDR1 SGHRS, CDR2 YFSETQ. CDR3 bases: TGCGCCAGCAGCTTGGTAGGGGACACTGAAGCTTTCTTT. This codes for CASSLVGDTEAFF.

The CDR3 DNA sequence: TGTGCCAGCAGTTACTCGATTAGCGGTACATACGAGCAGTACTTC. The encoded protein is CASSYSISGTYEQYF. V is TRBV6-5 and J is TRBJ2-7, with D possibly being TRBD2 (6 bases). The CDR3 length is 15 residues. V lost 0 bases and J 4 bases, leaving 13 bases between the germline ends. Germline V gives CDR1 MNHEY, CDR2 SVGAGI.

V and J are TRBV19 and TRBJ1-4, with a weak D call TRBD1 (6 bases). Deletions cut 4 bases from V and 7 bases from J, with 13 bases between. The CDR3 totals 14 residues. CDR1 is LNHDA and CDR2 is SQIVND in the germline V gene (reference sequence). The CDR3 protein is CASSNRDKGEKLFF. CDR3 DNA: TGTGCCAGTAGTAACAGGGATAAGGGTGAAAAACTGTTTTTT.

The chain links TRBV30 to TRBJ2-1; D remains unclear. Germline V gives CDR1 GTSNPN, CDR2 SVGIG (reference sequence). The CDR3 loop spans 13 amino acids. The CDR3 here is CARRRVGYNEQFF. The CDR3 region has the DNA TGTGCTAGGAGAAGAGTCGGGTACAATGAGCAGTTCTTC. The whole variable domain, filled in from reference TRBV30 and TRBJ2-1, reads SQTIHQWPATLVQPVGSPLSLECTVEGTSNPNLYWYRQAAGRGLQLLFYSVGIGQISSEVPQNLSASRPQDRQFILSSKKLLLSDSGFYLCARRRVGYNEQFFGPGTRLTVL.

The gene calls are TRBV14 and TRBJ1-5; 8 positions agree with TRBD1. Per germline, CDR1 SGHDN and CDR2 FVKESK. The CDR3 length is 14 residues. V lost 6 bases, J lost 5 bases, and 6 bases stayed unmatched. CDR3 sequence: CASSLTGGDQPQHF. CDR3 coding DNA: TGTGCCAGCAGTCTTACAGGGGGGGATCAGCCCCAGCATTTT.

CDR3 bases: TGTGCCAGCAGCTCTCTAGCGGGGGGCCCTAGCACAGATACGCAGTATTTT. Translated: CASSSLAGGPSTDTQYF. The V gene is TRBV7-9, the J gene TRBJ2-3; 11 nucleotides agree with TRBD2. Per the germline V gene, CDR1 is SEHNR and CDR2 is FQNEAQ (reference sequence). Trimming took 4 bases from V and 0 from J; bases not matched to a gene: 6. CDR3 length: 17 residues.

The genes are TRBV19 and TRBJ1-1; D unresolved. The CDR3 runs to 14 residues. The germline CDR1 and CDR2 sequences are LNHDA and SQIVND (reference sequence). Trimming took 1 base from V and 2 from J, leaving 8 bases between them. CDR3 sequence (DNA): TGTGCCAGTAGTATAGGCCAAACTAACACTGAAGCTTTCTTT. Its translation: CASSIGQTNTEAFF.

This rearrangement joins TRBV2 to TRBJ1-2; D gene uncertain. This CDR3 region has 13 residues. The germline V and J ends were trimmed by 4 bases and 6 bases, with 12 bases remaining between them. In germline, CDR1 is SNHLY, CDR2 FYNNEI. CDR3 loop: CASSVRSGDGYTF. DNA for the CDR3: TGTGCCAGCAGTGTAAGGAGCGGAGATGGCTACACCTTC.

The genes are TRBV5-8 and TRBJ2-3, with D possibly matching TRBD1 (5 bases). The germline gives CDR1 SGHTS, CDR2 YDEGEE. This CDR3 comprises 15 residues. Trimming stripped 0 bases from V and 2 bases from J, with 10 bases between. The CDR3 here is CASSLVGPITDTQYF. The CDR3 DNA reads TGTGCCAGCAGCTTGGTGGGGCCAATCACAGATACGCAGTATTTT.

The chain carries TRBV19 and TRBJ2-7; tentative D call: TRBD2 (5 bases). The CDR3 covers 15 residues. Between the trimmed V and J ends, which lost 5 bases and 0 bases, there was a span of 14 bases. Germline lookup yields CDR1 LNHDA and CDR2 SQIVND (reference sequence). CDR3 region: CASSPSSVSSYEQYF. The CDR3, as DNA: TGTGCCAGTAGTCCCAGTAGCGTCTCCTCCTACGAGCAGTACTTC.

This chain links TRBV9 with TRBJ2-3; D may be TRBD1 (5 bases). The CDR3 consists of 15 residues. The ends were cut back, 4 bases at V and 0 bases at J, with 12 bases in the middle. Germline assignment: CDR1 SGDLS and CDR2 YYNGEE. The CDR3 loop is CASSPSGLSTDTQYF. For the CDR3, the DNA is TGTGCCAGCAGCCCGTCAGGGTTAAGCACAGATACGCAGTATTTT. The variable domain in full, completed from reference TRBV9 and TRBJ2-3, reads DSGVTQTPKHLITATGQRVTLRCSPRSGDLSVYWYQQSLDQGLQFLIQYYNGEERAKGNILERFSAQQFPDLHSELNLSSLELGDSALYFCASSPSGLSTDTQYFGPGTRLTVL.

The chain links TRBV18 to TRBJ1-2; 8 bases match TRBD1. Germline V gene data show CDR1 as KGHSH and CDR2 as LQKENI. CDR3 length: 13 amino acids. Trimming removed 4 bases from V and 10 bases from J; junction bases left unmatched: 8. Here the CDR3 reads CASSLPGQESYTF. In DNA form, the CDR3 reads TGTGCCAGCTCACTCCCGGGACAGGAGTCCTACACCTTC.

The chain carries TRBV19 and TRBJ2-3; D is ambiguous. Germline CDR1 and CDR2: LNHDA and SQIVND (reference sequence). The V and J ends lost 3 bases and 2 bases respectively, with 12 bases between them. This CDR3 has 15 amino acids. The CDR3 is CASSIGPGFTDTQYF. DNA for the CDR3: TGTGCCAGTAGTATCGGCCCGGGTTTCACAGATACGCAGTATTTT.